A single sample gave rise to the 23 T cell receptor beta chains below, sequenced in a study of blood T cell repertoires in COVID-19. Clones were sequenced by immunoSEQ multiplex PCR, and TCRdb holds only the in-frame ones, with some missing. Among about 440,000 clones listed, about 85% were seen once. Sequenced input: PBMCs or T cells enriched from blood (not recorded which). The receptors were gathered from a woman younger than 30 with acute COVID-19.

This clone was picked up one time. The CDR3 nucleotides read TGCAGCGGGAGGAGCTCTGGGGCCAACGTCCTGACTTTC. Protein: CSGRSSGANVLTF. This sequence joins TRBV29-1 and TRBJ2-6; a possible D gene is TRBD2 (5 bases). The CDR3 loop spans 13 amino acids. V lost 7 bases and J lost 0, with 7 bases in between. Germline lookup yields CDR1 SQVTM and CDR2 ANQGSEA. Supplemented by reference TRBV29-1 and TRBJ2-6, the full variable domain reads SAVISQKPSRDICQRGTSLTIQCQVDSQVTMMFWYRQQPGQSLTLIATANQGSEATYESGFVIDKFPISRPNLTFSTLTVSNMSPEDSSIYLCSGRSSGANVLTFGAGSRLTVL.

The chain is built from TRBV3-1 (or the pseudogene TRBV3-2) and TRBJ2-3; possible D gene TRBD2, 5 bases. The CDR3 runs 16 residues. The V end lost 4 bases, the J end lost 2 bases, and 16 bases lay between the germline ends. The germline V gene encodes CDR1 LGHDT and CDR2 YNNKEL (reference sequence). CDR3 coding DNA: TGTGCCAGCAGCCCGGCGGGCCGCTCACTCACAGATACGCAGTATTTT. Amino acids: CASSPAGRSLTDTQYF.

The chain recombines TRBV7-2 with TRBJ2-1, with a tentative D call TRBD2 (5 bases). V was clipped by 5 bases and J by 0 bases, with 14 bases between them. Germline V gene lookup returns CDR1 SGHTA and CDR2 FQGNSA. This CDR3 spans 16 amino acids. The CDR3 protein is CASSLGEGLSYNEQFF. For the CDR3, the DNA is TGTGCCAGCAGCCTAGGTGAGGGTCTCTCCTACAATGAGCAGTTCTTC.

This clone was counted only a few times. The rearrangement links TRBV5-6 to TRBJ2-7; tentative D call: TRBD1 (6 bases). This CDR3 region has 16 residues. The germline V gene has CDR1 SGHDT and CDR2 YYEEEE. Trimming cost V 3 bases and J 5 bases, with 21 bases left between them. The CDR3 nucleotides are TGTGCCAGCAGCTCCCAGTTGGACAGAATACGGAACGAGCAGTACTTC. This sequence encodes CASSSQLDRIRNEQYF.

V is TRBV19 and J is TRBJ1-1; 8 bases align to TRBD1. Germline-derived CDR1 and CDR2 are LNHDA and SQIVND (reference sequence). The ends lost 5 bases at V and 1 base at J; junction bases unmatched: 0. The CDR3 is 13 amino acids. The CDR3 DNA is TGTGCCAGTAGTGACAGGGGGAACACTGAAGCTTTCTTT. Translation gives CASSDRGNTEAFF.

The V gene is TRBV3-1 (or the pseudogene TRBV3-2), the J gene TRBJ1-1, with D unclear. Between the trimmed V and J ends, which lost 1 base and 8 bases, there was a span of 8 bases. The CDR3 has 12 amino acids. CDR1 LGHDT and CDR2 YNNKEL come from the germline V gene (reference sequence). As DNA, the CDR3 is TGTGCCAGCAGCCAAGTTGGCAGGGAAGCTTTCTTT. This encodes CASSQVGREAFF.

J is TRBJ1-1 and V is TRBV5-1, with 8 bases that match TRBD1. The CDR3 has 14 amino acids. The trim removed 3 bases at V and 6 bases at J, leaving 7 bases unmatched. Per the germline V gene, CDR1 is SGHRS and CDR2 is YFSETQ. The CDR3 sequence is CASSSGQERAEAFF. CDR3 bases: TGCGCCAGCAGCTCGGGACAGGAACGAGCTGAAGCTTTCTTT.

This clone has a handful of counts. V usage is TRBV28 and J usage is TRBJ2-2; 8 bases are shared with TRBD1. The CDR3 spans 17 residues. The germline gives CDR1 MDHEN, CDR2 SYDVKM. Germline trimming cut 4 bases from V and 0 bases from J; bases unmatched to any gene: 7. Written as DNA, the CDR3 is TGTGCCAGCAGTTACCTCTCGACAGGGGCGAACACCGGGGAGCTGTTTTTT. Its protein product is CASSYLSTGANTGELFF.

This chain links TRBV2 with TRBJ2-1; 16 bases agree with TRBD2. CDR1 and CDR2 (germline): SNHLY, FYNNEI. The ends lost 2 bases at V and 4 bases at J; junction bases unmatched: 11. The CDR3 has 20 residues. This CDR3 is CASSETWGLAGGLGYNEQFF. The CDR3 nucleotides are TGTGCCAGCAGTGAAACCTGGGGACTAGCGGGGGGGCTTGGATACAATGAGCAGTTCTTC.

The sample holds many counts of this clone. J is TRBJ1-6 and V is TRBV6-5, with D possibly being TRBD1 (5 bases). This CDR3 contains 15 residues. CDR1 and CDR2 from the germline V gene are MNHEY and SVGAGI. V was pared by 4 bases and J by 7 bases, with 14 bases between. The CDR3 reads CASSSRGEGNSPLHF. CDR3 in DNA: TGTGCCAGCAGTTCCCGGGGGGAGGGGAATTCACCCCTCCACTTT.

The chain recombines TRBV5-6 with TRBJ1-6, with TRBD1 matching 10 bases. Germline V gene lookup returns CDR1 SGHDT and CDR2 YYEEEE. CDR3 length: 15 amino acids. V was clipped by 5 bases and J by 9 bases; unmatched bases: 8. CDR3 residues: CASSPRDRGGSPLHF. For the CDR3, the DNA is TGTGCCAGCAGTCCCCGGGACAGGGGCGGTTCACCCCTCCACTTT.

There are many counts of this clone. The V call is TRBV3-1 (or the pseudogene TRBV3-2), the J call TRBJ1-6; no clear D gene. The CDR3 has 13 residues. Per germline, CDR1 LGHDT and CDR2 YNNKEL (reference sequence). Deletions cut 4 bases from V and 7 bases from J, with 8 bases between. The CDR3 protein is CASSLGPNSPLHF. CDR3 in DNA: TGTGCCAGCAGCCTTGGGCCCAATTCACCCCTCCACTTT.

The V and J genes are TRBV3-1 (or the pseudogene TRBV3-2) and TRBJ2-5, with D unclear. This CDR3 has 13 residues. V dropped 5 bases and J dropped 2 bases, with 9 bases sitting between them. Germline V gives CDR1 LGHDT, CDR2 YNNKEL (reference sequence). The CDR3 is CASSSGLQETQYF. The CDR3 DNA follows: TGTGCCAGCAGCTCAGGCCTTCAAGAGACCCAGTACTTC.

The chain carries TRBV9 and TRBJ2-2; 9 positions agree with TRBD2. Germline V gene sequence: CDR1 SGDLS, CDR2 YYNGEE. J gave up 4 bases and V 2 bases, and 3 bases lay outside the gene matches. This CDR3 spans 15 amino acids. CDR3 residues: CASSVASGATGELFF. CDR3 DNA: TGTGCCAGCAGCGTTGCTAGCGGGGCCACCGGGGAGCTGTTTTTT.

This chain uses TRBV7-3 with TRBJ1-1; D may be TRBD1 (6 bases). Germline CDR1 is SGHTA and CDR2 is FQGTGA. This CDR3 has 15 residues. V was trimmed by 1 base and J by 11 bases, leaving 20 bases between them. The CDR3 bases are TGTGCCAGCAGCTTAAATGGAGCGGCGGGGGCAAATGCTTTCTTT. It translates to CASSLNGAAGANAFF.

V gene TRBV9 combines with J gene TRBJ2-7; D gene ambiguous. Between the trimmed V and J ends, which lost 2 bases and 0 bases, there was a span of 9 bases. The CDR3 runs to 14 residues. Germline CDR1 reads SGDLS; CDR2 reads YYNGEE. The CDR3 nucleotides read TGTGCCAGCAGCGTGCAGGAAAGCTCCTACGAGCAGTACTTC. Protein: CASSVQESSYEQYF.

CDR3 residues: CASSPPARGYEQYF. In DNA, the CDR3 is TGTGCCAGCTCACCACCCGCCAGGGGCTACGAGCAGTACTTC. The chain joins TRBV18 to TRBJ2-7, with D perhaps matching TRBD1 (6 bases). The CDR3 loop spans 14 amino acids. The ends were cut back, 0 bases at V and 3 bases at J, with 9 bases in the middle. From germline, CDR1 is KGHSH and CDR2 LQKENI. Looking up the rest from reference TRBV18 and TRBJ2-7 gives the full variable domain: NAGVMQNPRHLVRRRGQEARLRCSPMKGHSHVYWYRQLPEEGLKFMVYLQKENIIDESGMPKERFSAEFPKEGPSILRIQQVVRGDSAAYFCASSPPARGYEQYFGPGTRLTVT.

The CDR3 nucleotides are TGTGCCAGCAGCCCAAATAGCAATCAGCCCCAGCATTTT. This translates into CASSPNSNQPQHF. The chain combines TRBV6-5 with TRBJ1-5; D unclear. The CDR3 is 13 amino acids. V was cut by 6 bases and J by 0 bases, with 6 bases left in between. Germline CDR1 reads MNHEY; CDR2 reads SVGAGI.

V is TRBV13 and J is TRBJ1-2; TRBD1 agrees at 8 bases. Germline V gene sequence: CDR1 PRHDT, CDR2 FYEKMQ (reference sequence). V lost 4 bases to trimming and J lost 5 bases; unmatched junction nucleotides: 6. This CDR3 has 14 amino acids. CDR3 amino acids: CASSSIDRGYGYTF. The CDR3 nucleotides read TGTGCCAGCAGCTCTATCGACAGGGGTTATGGCTACACCTTC.

The genes are TRBV3-1 (or the pseudogene TRBV3-2) and TRBJ2-7; possible D gene TRBD1, 5 bases. The V gene lost 0 bases and the J gene lost 5 bases, with 14 bases spanning the gap. CDR1 and CDR2 from the germline V gene are LGHDT and YNNKEL (reference sequence). The CDR3 loop spans 15 amino acids. The CDR3 spells CASSQDQQGFHEQYF. The CDR3 bases are TGTGCCAGCAGCCAAGATCAGCAGGGATTCCACGAGCAGTACTTC.

This chain uses TRBV9 with TRBJ1-3; possible D gene TRBD1, 6 bases. Germline CDR1 SGDLS, CDR2 YYNGEE. The CDR3 has 15 amino acids. Trimming took off 5 bases at V and 3 bases at J, with 15 bases between the two ends. CDR3 amino acids: CASSRSGVSGNTIYF. The CDR3 DNA follows: TGTGCCAGCAGTCGGTCAGGGGTTAGTGGAAACACCATATATTTT.

The chain has TRBV11-2 and TRBJ2-3; D might be TRBD2 (5 bases). Trimming left V 2 bases short and J 6 bases short, with 15 bases between. The CDR3 sequence is 15 residues long. Germline V lookup: CDR1 SGHAT, CDR2 FQNNGV. CDR3 nucleotides: TGTGCCAGCAGCTTATCGAGGGCCCCATTTGATACGCAGTATTTT. It yields the protein CASSLSRAPFDTQYF.

This chain connects TRBV27 to TRBJ1-2, with 8 bases that match TRBD1. The junction had 4 bases not matched to a gene; V was cut back by 3 bases and J by 7 bases. Germline CDR1 reads MNHEY; CDR2 reads SMNVEV (reference sequence). This CDR3 has 13 amino acids. This CDR3 reads CASSFTGGSGYTF. Here the CDR3 DNA reads TGTGCCAGCAGTTTTACAGGGGGAAGTGGCTACACCTTC.